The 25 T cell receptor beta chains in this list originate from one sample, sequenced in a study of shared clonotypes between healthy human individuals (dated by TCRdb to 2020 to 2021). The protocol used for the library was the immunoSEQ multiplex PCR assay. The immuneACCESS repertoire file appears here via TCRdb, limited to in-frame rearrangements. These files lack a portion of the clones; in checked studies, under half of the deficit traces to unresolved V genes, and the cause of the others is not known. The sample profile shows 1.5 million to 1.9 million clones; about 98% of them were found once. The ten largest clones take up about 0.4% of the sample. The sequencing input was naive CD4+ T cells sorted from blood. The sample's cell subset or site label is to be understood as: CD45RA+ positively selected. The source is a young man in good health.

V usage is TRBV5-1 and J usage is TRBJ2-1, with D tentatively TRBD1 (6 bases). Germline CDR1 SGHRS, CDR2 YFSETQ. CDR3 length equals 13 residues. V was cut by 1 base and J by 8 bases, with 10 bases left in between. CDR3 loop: CASSLWGRDEQFF. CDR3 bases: TGCGCCAGCAGCTTGTGGGGGCGGGATGAGCAGTTCTTC.

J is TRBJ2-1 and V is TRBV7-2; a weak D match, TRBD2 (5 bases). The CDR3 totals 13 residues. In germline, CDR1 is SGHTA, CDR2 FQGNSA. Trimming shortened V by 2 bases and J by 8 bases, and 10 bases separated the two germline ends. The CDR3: CASSLTTSHEQFF. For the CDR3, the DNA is TGTGCCAGCAGCTTAACTACTAGTCATGAGCAGTTCTTC.

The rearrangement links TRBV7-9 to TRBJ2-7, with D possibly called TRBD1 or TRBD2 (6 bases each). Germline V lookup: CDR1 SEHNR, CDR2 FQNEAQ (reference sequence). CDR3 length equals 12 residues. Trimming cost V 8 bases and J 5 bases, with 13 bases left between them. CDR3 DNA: TGTGCCAGCCGTGTGGGGGGCGACGAGCAGTACTTC. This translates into CASRVGGDEQYF.

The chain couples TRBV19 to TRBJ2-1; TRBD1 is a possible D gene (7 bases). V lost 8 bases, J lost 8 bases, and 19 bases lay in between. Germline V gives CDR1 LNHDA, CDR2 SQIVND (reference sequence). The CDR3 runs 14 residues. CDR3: CASGKRRGHDEQFF. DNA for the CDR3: TGTGCCAGTGGAAAGAGGAGGGGGCACGATGAGCAGTTCTTC.

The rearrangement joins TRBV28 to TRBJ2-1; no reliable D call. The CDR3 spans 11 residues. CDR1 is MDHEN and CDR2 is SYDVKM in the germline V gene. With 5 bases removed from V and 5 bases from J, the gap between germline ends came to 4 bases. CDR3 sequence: CASSVNNEQFF. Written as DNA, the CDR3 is TGTGCCAGCAGTGTGAACAATGAGCAGTTCTTC.

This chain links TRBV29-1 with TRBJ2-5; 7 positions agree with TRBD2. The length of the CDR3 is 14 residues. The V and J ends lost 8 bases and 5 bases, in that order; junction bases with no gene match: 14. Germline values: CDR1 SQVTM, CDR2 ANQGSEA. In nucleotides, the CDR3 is TGCAGCACTTTGGACACGGGAGCGGGGGAGACCCAGTACTTC. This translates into CSTLDTGAGETQYF. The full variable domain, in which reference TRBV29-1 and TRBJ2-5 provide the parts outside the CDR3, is SAVISQKPSRDICQRGTSLTIQCQVDSQVTMMFWYRQQPGQSLTLIATANQGSEATYESGFVIDKFPISRPNLTFSTLTVSNMSPEDSSIYLCSTLDTGAGETQYFGPGTRLLVL.

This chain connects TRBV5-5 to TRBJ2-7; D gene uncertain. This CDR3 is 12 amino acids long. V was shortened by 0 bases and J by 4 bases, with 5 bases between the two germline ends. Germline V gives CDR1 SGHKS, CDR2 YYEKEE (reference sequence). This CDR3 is CASSLDDYEQYF. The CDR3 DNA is TGTGCCAGCAGCTTGGACGATTACGAGCAGTACTTC.

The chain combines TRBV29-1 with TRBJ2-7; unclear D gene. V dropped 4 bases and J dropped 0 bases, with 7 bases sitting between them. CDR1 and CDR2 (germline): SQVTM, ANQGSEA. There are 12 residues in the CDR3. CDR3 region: CSVGGDSYEQYF. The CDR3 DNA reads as TGCAGCGTTGGCGGAGACTCCTACGAGCAGTACTTC.

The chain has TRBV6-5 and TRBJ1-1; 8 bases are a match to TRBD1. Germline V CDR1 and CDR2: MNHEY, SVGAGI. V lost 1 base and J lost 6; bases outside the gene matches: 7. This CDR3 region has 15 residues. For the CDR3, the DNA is TGTGCCAGCAGTTACTTCGGCAGGGGGCCGGCTGAAGCTTTCTTT. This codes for CASSYFGRGPAEAFF.

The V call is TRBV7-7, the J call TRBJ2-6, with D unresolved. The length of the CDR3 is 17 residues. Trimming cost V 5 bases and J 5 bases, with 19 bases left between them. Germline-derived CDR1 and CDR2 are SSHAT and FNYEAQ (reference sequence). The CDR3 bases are TGTGCCAGCAGCCGGGTTATGCCACAAAGTCGGGCCAACGTCCTGACTTTC. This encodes CASSRVMPQSRANVLTF.

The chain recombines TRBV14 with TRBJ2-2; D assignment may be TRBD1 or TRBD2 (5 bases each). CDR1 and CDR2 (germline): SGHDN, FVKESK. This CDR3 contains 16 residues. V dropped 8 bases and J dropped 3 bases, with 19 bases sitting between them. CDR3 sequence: CASRDGRLQDTGELFF. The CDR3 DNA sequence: TGTGCCAGCCGGGACGGGCGCCTCCAGGACACCGGGGAGCTGTTTTTT. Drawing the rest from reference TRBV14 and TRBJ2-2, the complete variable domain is EAGVTQFPSHSVIEKGQTVTLRCDPISGHDNLYWYRRVMGKEIKFLLHFVKESKQDESGMPNNRFLAERTGGTYSTLKVQPAELEDSGVYFCASRDGRLQDTGELFFGEGSRLTVL.

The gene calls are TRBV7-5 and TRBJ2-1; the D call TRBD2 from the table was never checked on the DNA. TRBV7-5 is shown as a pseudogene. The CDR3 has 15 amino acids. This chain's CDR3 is CVRSLSYRAYNEQFF. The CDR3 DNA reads TGTGTCAGAAGCTTAAGTTATCGGGCCTACAATGAGCAGTTCTTC.

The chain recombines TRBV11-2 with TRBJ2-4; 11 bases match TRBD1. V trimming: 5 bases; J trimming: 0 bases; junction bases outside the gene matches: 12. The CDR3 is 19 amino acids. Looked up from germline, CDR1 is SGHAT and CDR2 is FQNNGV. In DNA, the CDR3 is TGTGCCAGCAGCAATCCGGGACAGGGGGGAATGTTAGCCAAAAACATTCAGTACTTC. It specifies CASSNPGQGGMLAKNIQYF. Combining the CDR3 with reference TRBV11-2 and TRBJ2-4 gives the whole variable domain EAGVAQSPRYKIIEKRQSVAFWCNPISGHATLYWYQQILGQGPKLLIQFQNNGVVDDSQLPKDRFSAERLKGVDSTLKIQPAKLEDSAVYLCASSNPGQGGMLAKNIQYFGAGTRLSVL.

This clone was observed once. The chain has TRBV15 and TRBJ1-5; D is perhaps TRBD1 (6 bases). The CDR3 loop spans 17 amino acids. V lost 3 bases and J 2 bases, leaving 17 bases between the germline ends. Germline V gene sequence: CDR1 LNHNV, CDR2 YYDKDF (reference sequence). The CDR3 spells CATSRIRGLRGNQPQHF. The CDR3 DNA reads TGTGCCACCAGCAGGATCCGGGGGCTAAGGGGCAATCAGCCCCAGCATTTT.

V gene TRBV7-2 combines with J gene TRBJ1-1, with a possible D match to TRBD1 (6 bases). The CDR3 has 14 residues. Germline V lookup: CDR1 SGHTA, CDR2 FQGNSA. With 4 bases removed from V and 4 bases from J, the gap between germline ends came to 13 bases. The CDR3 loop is CASSYGGGVTEAFF. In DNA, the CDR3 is TGTGCCAGCAGCTATGGGGGCGGTGTCACTGAAGCTTTCTTT.

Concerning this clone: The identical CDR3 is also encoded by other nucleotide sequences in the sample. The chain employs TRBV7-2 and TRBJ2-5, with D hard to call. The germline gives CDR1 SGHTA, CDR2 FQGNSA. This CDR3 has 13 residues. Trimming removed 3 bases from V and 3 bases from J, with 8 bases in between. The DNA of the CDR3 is TGTGCCAGCAGCTTGGAAAGGGAAGAGACCCAGTACTTC. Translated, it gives CASSLEREETQYF.

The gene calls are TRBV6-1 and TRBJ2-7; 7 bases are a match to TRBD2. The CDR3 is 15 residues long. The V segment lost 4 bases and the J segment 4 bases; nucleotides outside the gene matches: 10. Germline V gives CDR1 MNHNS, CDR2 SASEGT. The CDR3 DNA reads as TGTGCCAGCAGTGCCCGGAAGGGGAGGGATTACGAGCAGTACTTC. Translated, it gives CASSARKGRDYEQYF.

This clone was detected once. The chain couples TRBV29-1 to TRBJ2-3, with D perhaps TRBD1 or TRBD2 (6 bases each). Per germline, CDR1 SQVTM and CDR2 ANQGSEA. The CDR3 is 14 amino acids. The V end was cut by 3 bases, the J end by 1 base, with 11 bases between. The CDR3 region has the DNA TGCAGCGTTGATTCGGGGGCTGGCACAGATACGCAGTATTTT. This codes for CSVDSGAGTDTQYF.

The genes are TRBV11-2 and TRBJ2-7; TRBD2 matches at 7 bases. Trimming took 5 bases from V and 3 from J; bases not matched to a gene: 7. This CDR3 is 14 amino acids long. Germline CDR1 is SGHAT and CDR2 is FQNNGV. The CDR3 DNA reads TGTGCCAGCAGCCGCACCGGGACTAACTACGAGCAGTACTTC. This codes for CASSRTGTNYEQYF.

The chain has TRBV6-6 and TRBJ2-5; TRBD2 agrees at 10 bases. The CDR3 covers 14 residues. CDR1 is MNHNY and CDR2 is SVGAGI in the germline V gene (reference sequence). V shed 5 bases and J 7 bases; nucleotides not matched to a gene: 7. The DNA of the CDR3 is TGTGCCAGCAGTCCCCTCGAGCGGGAGGGGACCCAGTACTTC. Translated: CASSPLEREGTQYF.

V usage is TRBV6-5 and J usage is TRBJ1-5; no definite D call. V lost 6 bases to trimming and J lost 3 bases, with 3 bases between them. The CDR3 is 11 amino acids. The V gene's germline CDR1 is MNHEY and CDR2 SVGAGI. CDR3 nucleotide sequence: TGTGCCAGCAGCCTCAATCAGCCCCAGCATTTT. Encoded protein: CASSLNQPQHF.

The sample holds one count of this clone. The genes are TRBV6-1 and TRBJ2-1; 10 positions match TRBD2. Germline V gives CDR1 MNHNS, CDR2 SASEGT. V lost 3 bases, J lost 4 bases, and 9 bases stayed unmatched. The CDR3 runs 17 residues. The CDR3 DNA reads TGTGCCAGCAGTGACGATTCTAGCGGGAGATTGTACAATGAGCAGTTCTTC. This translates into CASSDDSSGRLYNEQFF.

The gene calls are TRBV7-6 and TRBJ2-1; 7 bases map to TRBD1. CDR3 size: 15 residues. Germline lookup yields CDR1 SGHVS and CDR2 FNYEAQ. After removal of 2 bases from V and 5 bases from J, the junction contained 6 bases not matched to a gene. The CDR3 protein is CASSLLTGRDNEQFF. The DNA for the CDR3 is TGTGCCAGCAGCTTATTGACAGGGAGAGACAATGAGCAGTTCTTC.

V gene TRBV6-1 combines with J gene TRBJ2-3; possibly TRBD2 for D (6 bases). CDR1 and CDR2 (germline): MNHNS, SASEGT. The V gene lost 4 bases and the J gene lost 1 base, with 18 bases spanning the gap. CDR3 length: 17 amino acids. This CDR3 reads CASSVISGGFGTDTQYF. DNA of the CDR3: TGTGCCAGCAGTGTTATTTCTGGGGGGTTCGGCACAGATACGCAGTATTTT.

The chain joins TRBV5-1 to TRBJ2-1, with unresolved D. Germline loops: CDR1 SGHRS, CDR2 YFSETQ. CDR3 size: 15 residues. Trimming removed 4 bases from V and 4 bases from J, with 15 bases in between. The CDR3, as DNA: TGCGCCAGCAGCATAACGCCCGAAAATTACAATGAGCAGTTCTTC. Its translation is CASSITPENYNEQFF.